One and the same sample provided the 23 T cell receptor beta chains below, sequenced in a study of CD8 T cells in ankylosing spondylitis. Their antigens are not known. Via MiXCR, TCRdb re-called the 5' RACE reads, giving one row per CDR3 protein. The sample contains about 750,000 distinct CDR3 sequences, around 20% of which appear only once. General study points: Several highly homologous variants formed a TCR beta motif that appeared characteristic of ankylosing spondylitis blood.

Material for sequencing was blood, either unsorted or a sorted T cell fraction (not recorded which). These receptors came from a male donor with ankylosing spondylitis.

This clonotype was counted between two and nine times. The J gene is TRBJ2-1, the V gene TRBV5-1; D might be TRBD2 (6 bases). V lost 4 bases, J lost 7 bases, and 21 bases lay in between. The germline V gene encodes CDR1 SGHRS and CDR2 YFSETQ. CDR3 length: 16 amino acids. CDR3 region: CASSIATVRGLNEQFF. DNA for the CDR3: TGCGCCAGCAGCATAGCAACCGTACGGGGGTTAAATGAGCAGTTCTTC. Together with reference TRBV5-1 and TRBJ2-1, the CDR3 gives the full variable domain: KAGVTQTPRYLIKTRGQQVTLSCSPISGHRSVSWYQQTPGQGLQFLFEYFSETQRNKGNFPGRFSGRQFSNSRSEMNVSTLELGDSALYLCASSIATVRGLNEQFFGPGTRLTVL.

Written as DNA, the CDR3 is TGTGCCAGCAGCTCCCGGGGGGGCCTTACTGGAAACACCATATATTTT. It is translated as CASSSRGGLTGNTIYF. The rearrangement joins TRBV9 to TRBJ1-3; TRBD1 is a possible D gene (6 bases). This CDR3 spans 16 amino acids. The ends were cut back, 4 bases at V and 2 bases at J, with 16 bases in the middle. Germline V gene data show CDR1 as SGDLS and CDR2 as YYNGEE.

The chain joins TRBV20-1 to TRBJ1-2; tentative D call: TRBD1 (5 bases). The CDR3 extends over 15 amino acids. CDR1 is DFQATT, CDR2 SNEGSKA, per germline (reference sequence). V gave up 5 bases and J gave up 0 bases, with 16 bases separating them. The DNA of the CDR3 is TGCAGTGCTCCAGAGACAGAATGGGCTAACTATGGCTACACCTTC. Encoded protein: CSAPETEWANYGYTF.

This clonotype was counted only a few times. The V and J genes are TRBV5-1 and TRBJ2-5; D ambiguous. CDR1 is SGHRS, CDR2 YFSETQ, per germline. This CDR3 has 13 residues. V was pared by 4 bases and J by 5 bases, with 12 bases between. The DNA of the CDR3 is TGCGCCAGCAGCCGCGCCAACCTCGAGACCCAGTACTTC. Amino acids: CASSRANLETQYF.

This clonotype turned up a few times. V gene TRBV29-1 combines with J gene TRBJ2-7; possible D gene TRBD1, 6 bases. V shed 0 bases and J shed 3 bases, with 9 bases lying between them. This CDR3 spans 13 amino acids. Germline CDR1 is SQVTM and CDR2 is ANQGSEA. The CDR3 DNA sequence: TGCAGCGTTGAAGATACAGGGAACTACGAGCAGTACTTC. It yields the protein CSVEDTGNYEQYF.

J is TRBJ2-7 and V is TRBV20-1, with D hard to call. Germline V gene sequence: CDR1 DFQATT, CDR2 SNEGSKA (reference sequence). Trimming removed 1 base from V and 1 base from J, with 8 bases in between. The CDR3 is 13 residues long. The CDR3 here is CSARATASYEQYF. CDR3 bases: TGCAGTGCTAGAGCCACAGCTTCCTACGAGCAGTACTTC.

In this sample, this clonotype turned up a few times. This chain links TRBV20-1 with TRBJ2-1; 7 bases map to TRBD2. Trimming cost V 6 bases and J 2 bases; bases outside gene matches: 10. The CDR3 runs to 15 residues. CDR1 is DFQATT, CDR2 SNEGSKA, per germline (reference sequence). The CDR3 loop is CSAPPSGPTYNEQFF. The CDR3 region has the DNA TGCAGTGCCCCACCTAGCGGTCCTACCTACAATGAGCAGTTCTTC.

This clonotype came up once. The V gene is TRBV11-2, the J gene TRBJ2-7; 9 positions match TRBD2. Germline V CDR1 and CDR2: SGHAT, FQNNGV. The V segment lost 6 bases and the J segment 2 bases; nucleotides outside the gene matches: 23. This CDR3 comprises 20 residues. CDR3 in amino acids: CASSQVPLGTSQGVTYEQYF. CDR3 nucleotide sequence: TGTGCCAGCAGTCAAGTGCCGCTGGGGACTAGCCAGGGAGTGACCTACGAGCAGTACTTC.

The chain uses TRBV27 and TRBJ1-5; D gene uncertain. The CDR3 is made up of 16 amino acids. Trimming removed 6 bases from V and 0 bases from J, with 15 bases in between. Per germline, CDR1 MNHEY and CDR2 SMNVEV (reference sequence). In DNA, the CDR3 is TGTGCCAGCAGCCCCCTCGGACCGTTTAGCAATCAGCCCCAGCATTTT. Translation gives CASSPLGPFSNQPQHF.

The chain carries TRBV5-1 and TRBJ2-5; D ambiguous. Germline CDR1 SGHRS, CDR2 YFSETQ. This CDR3 has 12 amino acids. V gave up 0 bases and J gave up 5 bases, with 5 bases separating them. The CDR3 nucleotides read TGCGCCAGCAGCTTGGCCTTCGAGACCCAGTACTTC. Protein sequence: CASSLAFETQYF.

The gene calls are TRBV5-1 and TRBJ2-5, with TRBD2 as a possible D gene (7 bases). The CDR3 totals 15 residues. Germline CDR1 SGHRS, CDR2 YFSETQ. Trimming shortened V by 3 bases and J by 7 bases, and 19 bases separated the two germline ends. Here the CDR3 reads CASSWTGGLIGTQYF. Written as DNA, the CDR3 is TGCGCCAGCAGCTGGACGGGGGGCCTTATTGGGACCCAGTACTTC. The complete variable domain, with remaining parts taken from reference TRBV5-1 and TRBJ2-5, reads KAGVTQTPRYLIKTRGQQVTLSCSPISGHRSVSWYQQTPGQGLQFLFEYFSETQRNKGNFPGRFSGRQFSNSRSEMNVSTLELGDSALYLCASSWTGGLIGTQYFGPGTRLLVL.

This chain connects TRBV7-2 to TRBJ1-1, with no clear D. In germline, CDR1 is SGHTA, CDR2 FQGNSA. The CDR3 is 17 residues long. V lost 1 base, J lost 4 bases, and 19 bases lay in between. CDR3 loop: CASSLGLQMGSTTEAFF. The CDR3 DNA sequence: TGTGCCAGCAGCTTAGGGCTACAGATGGGTTCGACCACTGAAGCTTTCTTT.

This clonotype was observed a handful of times. The chain has TRBV5-6 and TRBJ2-5, with TRBD1 matching over 9 bases. The CDR3 loop spans 15 amino acids. Germline values: CDR1 SGHDT, CDR2 YYEEEE. The junction had 9 bases not matched to a gene; V was cut back by 4 bases and J by 5 bases. CDR3 bases: TGTGCCAGCAGCCCCCGGGACAGGGTTGGGGAGACCCAGTACTTC. This gives the protein CASSPRDRVGETQYF.

J is TRBJ2-2 and V is TRBV2; TRBD1 matches 9 bases. V shed 10 bases and J 5 bases; nucleotides not matched to a gene: 11. The CDR3 has 15 residues. Germline CDR1 SNHLY, CDR2 FYNNEI. The CDR3 region has the DNA TGTGCCACAGCCTTACAGGGGGCCGGGACCGGGGAGCTGTTTTTT. Its translation: CATALQGAGTGELFF.

This chain joins TRBV4-3 and TRBJ2-1, with 9 bases identical to TRBD2. Germline V lookup: CDR1 LGHNA, CDR2 YSLEER. The V and J ends lost 1 base and 12 bases, in that order; junction bases with no gene match: 10. The CDR3 covers 15 residues. The CDR3 DNA reads TGCGCCAGCAGCCAAGTCGACCGGCTAGCGGGAAGGCAGTTCTTC. Its protein product is CASSQVDRLAGRQFF.

This clonotype was observed a few times. The genes are TRBV29-1 and TRBJ2-7; 7 nucleotides align to TRBD1. V lost 0 bases to trimming and J lost 5 bases; unmatched junction nucleotides: 7. This CDR3 has 14 amino acids. Germline lookup yields CDR1 SQVTM and CDR2 ANQGSEA. The CDR3 nucleotides are TGCAGCGTTGAAGACACGGGACAGTTACACGAGCAGTACTTC. Its protein is CSVEDTGQLHEQYF.

This clonotype occurred a few times. The chain employs TRBV4-2 and TRBJ2-2, with unresolved D. The CDR3 is made up of 15 amino acids. CDR1 and CDR2 (germline): LGHNA, YNFKEQ. V gave up 0 bases and J gave up 8 bases, with 13 bases separating them. The CDR3 sequence: CASSQDAADIGELFF. In DNA, the CDR3 is TGTGCCAGCAGCCAAGATGCAGCCGATATAGGGGAGCTGTTTTTT.

The sample holds many counts of this clonotype. CDR3 DNA: TGTGCCAGCAGCCGTCAGACTAGCGGGAGCGGGGAGCTGTTTTTT. It yields the protein CASSRQTSGSGELFF. The chain employs TRBV12-3 or TRBV12-4 and TRBJ2-2, with 12 positions matching TRBD2. The V segment lost 6 bases and the J segment 7 bases; nucleotides outside the gene matches: 6. The CDR3 covers 15 residues.

This clonotype appeared a few times. This chain links TRBV12-3 or TRBV12-4 with TRBJ1-5; maybe TRBD1 (5 bases). V was trimmed by 6 bases and J by 0 bases, leaving 12 bases between them. The CDR3 spans 15 residues. CDR3 bases: TGTGCCAGCAGCCGTCACAGGAATAGCAATCAGCCCCAGCATTTT. Protein: CASSRHRNSNQPQHF.

This clonotype appeared a few times. The genes are TRBV21-1 and TRBJ1-5; TRBD1, the table's D call, was not compared with the DNA. TRBV21-1 is deemed a pseudogene. This CDR3 region has 15 residues. The CDR3 reads CASSPPEGGGQPQHF. CDR3 DNA sequence: TGTGCCAGCAGCCCTCCAGAGGGGGGTGGCCAGCCCCAGCATTTT.

The DNA of the CDR3 is TGCAGTGCTAGAGATCTTGGGGGGCCCTCCTACAATGAGCAGTTCTTC. As protein: CSARDLGGPSYNEQFF. The rearrangement links TRBV20-1 to TRBJ2-1; either TRBD1 or TRBD2 may supply D (6 bases each). The germline V and J ends were trimmed by 0 bases and 0 bases, with 12 bases remaining between them. The germline V gene has CDR1 DFQATT and CDR2 SNEGSKA (reference sequence). This CDR3 has 16 amino acids.

CDR3 sequence: CASRWGIDPDTQYF. As DNA, the CDR3 is TGCGCCAGCAGGTGGGGGATCGATCCAGATACGCAGTATTTT. This chain connects TRBV5-1 to TRBJ2-3; either TRBD1 or TRBD2 may supply D (5 bases each). CDR3 size: 14 residues. Trimming cost V 5 bases and J 4 bases, with 14 bases left between them. Germline CDR1 is SGHRS and CDR2 is YFSETQ.

This clonotype appeared a few times. The V gene is TRBV28, the J gene TRBJ2-7, with a weak D call TRBD1 (5 bases). The CDR3 has 16 residues. In germline, CDR1 is MDHEN, CDR2 SYDVKM. Trimming cost V 5 bases and J 4 bases, with 21 bases left between them. CDR3 amino acids: CASSHSGEGVRYEQYF. The CDR3 nucleotides read TGTGCCAGCAGTCACAGTGGGGAAGGGGTCAGGTACGAGCAGTACTTC.